The T cell receptor beta chain described here comes from a study of T cells in Graves' hyperthyroidism and ophthalmopathy. Patients were excluded for uncontrolled infection, other autoimmune disease, pregnancy or lactation. Orbital computed tomography and thyroid ultrasound, together with serum TRAb and thyroxine and clinical symptoms, were used for diagnoses. CDR1 and CDR2 (germline): MNHNS, SASEGT. Trimming took off 4 bases at V and 1 base at J, with 7 bases between the two ends. CDR3 length equals 13 residues. This clonotype was detected ten times or more. Amplified regions were TCR beta CDR3 sequences from RNA transcripts. RT-PCR in the first round (using the HTBI primer set) targeted the TCR CDR3. Via MiXCR, TCRdb re-called the multiplex PCR reads, giving one row per CDR3 protein. The sample lists 500,000 to 650,000 distinct CDR3 sequences; roughly 14% were seen once.

The TCR sequence derives from a woman aged 45-60 years with Graves' ophthalmopathy. The sample comprised blood. The chain uses TRBV6-1 and TRBJ2-5, with TRBD1 as a possible D gene (5 bases). CDR3: CASSVTGQETQYF. The DNA for the CDR3 is TGTGCCAGCAGTGTAACAGGCCAAGAGACCCAGTACTTC.